This T cell receptor beta chain is drawn from a study of cytomegalovirus exposure and HLA in healthy donors (dated by TCRdb to between 2016 and 2019). In the study overall: An earlier analysis of roughly 570 of the donors reported approximately 260 Gb of sequence data and around 120 million unique TCR beta sequences obtained from some 170 million T cells. An early release covering approximately 600 HLA-typed donors comprised roughly 300 gigabases of sequencing data and 85 million to 100 million unique TCR sequences. Of the 398 genotyped donors, around 81% fell in the genetic ancestry cluster associated with self-reported Caucasian donors. The study was designed to test whether signatures of past pathogen exposure could be identified by cataloging public T cell receptors. Using immunosequencing, the study profiled T cell repertoires from around 670 subjects and related those repertoires to cytomegalovirus serostatus. A separate validation cohort of 100 to 150 different subjects was used in addition to the roughly 720-subject first cohort. To predict cytomegalovirus infection status, the study brought together high-throughput TCR immunosequencing, statistical association of individual TCRs with disease status, and machine learning. In a later analysis, previously published TCR beta repertoires from fewer than 750 donors were re-analyzed and high-resolution HLA genotyping was added so that TCR occurrence patterns could be studied. The later analysis used no new phenotypic data to find candidate immune exposures, relying instead on TCR beta sequences and their occurrence across donors. An earlier analysis of roughly 600 of the donors used high-throughput TCR beta sequencing to judge whether each TCR beta V gene segment behaved as functional or pseudogenic. Donor age, sex, ethnicity and CMV serostatus were compiled alongside the repertoire data. A later genetic analysis used genome-wide SNP genotypes for about 65% of the 666 donors, treating that subset as a discovery cohort. Every repertoire in the discovery cohort had been generated on one and the same sequencing platform. HLA typing included class I and class II loci at four-digit resolution. Typing coverage differed by locus: A, B, C, DRB1 and DQB1 were typed in roughly 620-630 donors, DQA1 in 500 to 550, DPA1 in some 570, and DPB1 in 400 to 480. Four or five DR-DQ haplotypes were handled as single units for association and clustering, since linkage in the cohort was strong. Among 398 genotyped donors of the cohort, an average of approximately 250,000 unique TCR beta nucleotide sequences were sequenced per donor, roughly a sixth of them non-productive. The paper as a whole reports these results and caveats: Cytomegalovirus status was reported to be diagnosed by the classifier with high specificity and sensitivity in both the original and validation cohorts. A later analysis found that TCR association rates varied across HLA loci, with DRB1 alleles showing the most associated TCRs and HLA-C alleles the fewest. According to a later analysis, parvovirus B19, influenza, CMV and Epstein-Barr virus appeared linked to several top co-occurrence clusters. While some public TCRs were present in many individuals, most TCR sequences turned up only very rarely across donors. Broadly in line with IMGT annotations, most TCR beta V segments showed up in productive rearrangements about 87% or about 30% of the time in an earlier analysis of several hundred of the donors. At a false discovery rate of 0.05, a later analysis linked about 17,000 TCR beta sequences to specific HLA alleles. Because counts were too low, seventeen rarely observed V segments, including chromosome 9 orphons, were excluded from the earlier analysis of some 590 of the donors. Some IMGT-functional V segments, including TRBV6-2 and TRBV6-3, could not be told apart with the 87-base-pair reads, so those segments were excluded. A few of the identified cytomegalovirus-associated TCR beta chains were confirmed in vitro to be specific for cytomegalovirus antigens. HLA typing was unavailable for some donors at each locus, so association tests used only the typed subset. In a later genetic analysis, a missense DCLRE1C variant was associated with V-gene and J-gene trimming of TCR beta chains, and the association was replicated in an independent cohort. According to the authors, the approach could potentially be generalized to other disease states and immunological phenotypes. A further reported finding was that TCR beta sequences accurately predicted the HLA-A and HLA-B alleles for most subjects in the first cohort. CMV serostatus was the only immune exposure information available for the cohort. Correlated functional status among segregating V segments might be attributable to linkage disequilibrium, but an unknown experimental factor could not be ruled out. Most CMV-associated TCR beta chains appeared to be HLA-restricted in a later analysis, and the HLA associations seemed to be driven largely by CMV exposure. Roughly uniform sequencing depth across donors was assumed in presence/absence analyses, although this assumption may not hold. Compared with equally common non-associated chains, HLA-associated TCR beta chains in a later analysis were more clonally expanded and had lower generation probabilities. The cohort was sequenced for TCR beta chains only, and without alpha or paired-chain data the features that could be detected were limited. Strong co-occurrence of HLA alleles, especially DR and DQ, made assigning TCR associations to individual alleles difficult. In a later genetic analysis, fewer N-insertions in productive TCRs were reported among donors in an Asian-associated ancestry cluster than the roughly 700-donor mean. A cluster of highly shared sequence variants was judged likely to represent a technical artifact of the sequencing pipeline. The study gave a list of 150 to 200 TCR beta chains associated with cytomegalovirus.

The receptor library was made with the immunoSEQ multiplex PCR assay. For the multiplex PCR, a mixture combining 60 forward primers for TCR Vbeta segments and 13 reverse primers for TCR Jbeta segments was used. The CDR3 region of rearranged TCR beta genes was amplified from genomic DNA by a multiplex PCR assay. On the Illumina HiSeq System, the amplified TCR beta libraries were sequenced as 87-base-pair reads. Per the original workflow: A later analysis tallied 75 million to 85 million unique TCR beta chains across the 666 repertoires, and about 10 million of those chains were shared by two or more donors. To remove PCR and sequencing errors, raw reads were error-corrected and collapsed into unique sequences using a nearest-neighbor algorithm that merged closely related sequences. V, D and J gene segments were assigned by aligning CDR3 sequences to IMGT reference sequences. Each retained sequence needed at least a six-nucleotide match to both a V gene segment and a J gene segment. A rearrangement counted as productive if the CDR3 had no stop codons and remained in frame with V and J, and every other rearrangement counted as non-productive. CDR3 was defined by IMGT convention, running from the second conserved V-encoded cysteine to the conserved J-encoded phenylalanine. The earlier analysis of about 530 of the donors excluded any sequence lacking an unambiguous match to a single V gene segment. An earlier analysis of a few hundred of the donors called V segments functional above 56.7% productive rearrangements and segregating when the between-donor standard deviation exceeded 5%. To diagnose cytomegalovirus status from the catalog of TCR beta chain sequences, a statistical classification framework was built. A later analysis assigned V and J genes by comparing TCR nucleotide sequences with IMGT/GENE-DB human TR gene sequences. A later analysis assigned CDR3 sequences and most-parsimonious VDJ recombination scenarios with the TCRdist pipeline. A later analysis defined each TCR beta chain by its CDR3 amino acid sequence plus V-gene family, and excluded reads lacking a unique V-gene family. In a later analysis, approximately 590 highly shared, low-generation-probability nucleotide sequences were removed to address suspected cross-contamination and a sequencing artifact. In a later analysis, a clonal expansion index for each public chain was calculated from normalized within-repertoire ranks of inferred template counts. In a later analysis, generation probabilities were computed using a VDJ recombination model fitted to out-of-frame rearrangements, and the results were checked against IGoR. In a later analysis, TCR-TCR, TCR-HLA and TCR-CMV co-occurrence was scored with hypergeometric tests, and a repertoire-size bias correction was applied to TCR pairs. A later analysis estimated false discovery rates by permuting HLA or CMV assignments 20 times. In a later analysis, co-occurring TCRs were grouped with DBSCAN, and TCRdist sequence similarity was added when clustering was performed within HLA-allele-positive subsets. Co-occurrence clustering excluded repertoires with fewer than 30,000 or more than 120,000 public chains, plus five with anomalous nucleotide sharing. The clones in this table, taken by TCRdb from immuneACCESS, are in-frame only. Not every clone is retained; where verified, under half of the shortfall comes from an unresolved V gene, and the cause of the rest is unknown. V, J and clone size were drawn from that table, and D and trimming were deduced from the DNA. This sample has roughly 200,000 clones in its table, and roughly four fifths of those were observed once. Around 3.5% of the sample is in the top ten clones.

This clone was picked up a small number of times. This clone's antigen is unknown. It has no much larger one-base neighbor in the sample; base qualities were not kept. The cohort was made up of around 720 healthy bone marrow donors. All cohort members were sampled while nominally healthy, although unrecorded immune exposures were likely present. The donor was CMV seropositive and was included in the group of 250 to 300 seropositive cohort members. Every donor gave a peripheral blood sample, and the peripheral blood mononuclear cells from that sample were used for TCR beta sequencing. The Qiagen DNeasy Blood Extraction Kit was used to extract genomic DNA from the blood cell samples. Looking up the germline V gene yields CDR1 SGHRS and CDR2 YFSETQ. V loses 0 bases, J loses 10 bases, and the germline ends lie 10 bases apart. The CDR3, cysteine through phenylalanine, is 13 amino acids long. This entry keeps only the CDR3 DNA: 39 bases, framed from base 1.

This sequence originates from a man aged 35 to 55 in good health and CMV-seropositive. The receptor chain draws on TRBV5-1 and TRBJ1-4; a tentative D match to TRBD1 spans 5 bases. Material: PBMCs. The sequenced DNA: TGCGCCAGCAGCTTGGGTAATACAGGAAAACTGTTTTTT. This is translated as CASSLGNTGKLFF.